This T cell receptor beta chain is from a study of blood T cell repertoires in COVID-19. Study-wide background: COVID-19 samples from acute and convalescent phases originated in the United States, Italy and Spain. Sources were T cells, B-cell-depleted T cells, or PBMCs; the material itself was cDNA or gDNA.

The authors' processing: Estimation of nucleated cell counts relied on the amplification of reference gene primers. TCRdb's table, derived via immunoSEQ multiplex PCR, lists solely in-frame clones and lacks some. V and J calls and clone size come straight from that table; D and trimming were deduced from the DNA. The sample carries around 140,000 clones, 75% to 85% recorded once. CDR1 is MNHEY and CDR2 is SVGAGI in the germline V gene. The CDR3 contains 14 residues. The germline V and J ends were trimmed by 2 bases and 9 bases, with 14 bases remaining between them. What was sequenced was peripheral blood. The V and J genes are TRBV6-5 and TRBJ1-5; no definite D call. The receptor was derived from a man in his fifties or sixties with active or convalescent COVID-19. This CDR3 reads CASSYDQVLSPQHF. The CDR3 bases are TGTGCCAGCAGTTACGATCAGGTTTTGTCGCCCCAGCATTTT.